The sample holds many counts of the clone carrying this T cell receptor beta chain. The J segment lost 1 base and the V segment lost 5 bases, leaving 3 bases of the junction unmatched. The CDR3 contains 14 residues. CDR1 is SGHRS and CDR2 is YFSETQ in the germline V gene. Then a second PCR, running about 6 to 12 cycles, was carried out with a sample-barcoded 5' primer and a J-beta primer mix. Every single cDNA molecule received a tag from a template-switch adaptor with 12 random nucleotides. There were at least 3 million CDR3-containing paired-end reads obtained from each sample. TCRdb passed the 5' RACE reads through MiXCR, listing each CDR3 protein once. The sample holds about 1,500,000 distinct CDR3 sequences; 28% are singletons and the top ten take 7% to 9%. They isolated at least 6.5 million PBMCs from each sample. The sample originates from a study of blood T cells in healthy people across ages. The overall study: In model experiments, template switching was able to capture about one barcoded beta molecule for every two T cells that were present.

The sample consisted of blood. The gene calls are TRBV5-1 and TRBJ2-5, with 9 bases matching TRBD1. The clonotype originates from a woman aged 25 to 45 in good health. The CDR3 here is CASRKGQGQETQYF. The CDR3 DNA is TGCGCCAGCAGAAAGGGACAGGGCCAAGAGACCCAGTACTTC.